The rows below give T cell receptor beta chains drawn from one sample of a study of control samples from healthy donors and cancer patients. The method was immunoSEQ multiplex PCR; TCRdb's version includes in-frame clones alone and lacks a portion of them. The sample includes 100,000 to 150,000 clones, approximately 87% of them seen just once. Sequenced input: blood. The source is a young man in good health. CDR3s leave out the opening cysteine and the closing phenylalanine or tryptophan. Clone size appears in some rows only: once, few, many, or a class for an expanded clone.

CDR3 length | clone size | V gene | CDR3 protein
10 | - | TRBV5-6 | ASSLGSYGYT
14 | - | TRBV7-3 | ASSPSSGGLTDTQY
13 | few | TRBV5-1 | ASSWGQGSNSPLH
12 | once | TRBV6-1 | ASSEGPVNQPQH
13 | - | TRBV5-4 | ASSPSGGRGTEAF
11 | once | TRBV7-3 | ASSLGLNNEQF
16 | once | TRBV21-1 | ASSKDPDRTEENQPQH
12 | - | TRBV10-2 | ASSVSGYNQPQH
13 | - | TRBV6-1 | ASSDAQTMNTEAF
13 | medium-sized | TRBV3-1/TRBV3-2 | ASRESSSYNSPLH
12 | - | TRBV29-1 | SVVHRDRGTEAF
14 | - | TRBV4-2 | ASSQDPGTVNYGYT
13 | - | TRBV3-1/TRBV3-2 | ASSPGQGASYEQY
14 | - | TRBV3-1/TRBV3-2 | ASSRSSGGHTDTQY
13 | - | TRBV27 | ASSLTKDSGEKLF
11 | - | TRBV4-1 | ASSQVGATEQF